Reported below is one TCR beta chain. Original data processing: How many nucleated cells were present was estimated from reference gene primer amplification. The method was immunoSEQ multiplex PCR; TCRdb's version includes in-frame clones alone and lacks a portion of them. V and J calls and clone size are given by that table; D and trimming were obtained from the DNA. The sample shows approximately 350,000 clones, roughly 89% of them seen only once. This record belongs to a study of blood T cell repertoires in COVID-19. On the study more broadly: Collection of acute and convalescent COVID-19 samples took place in the United States, Italy and Spain. T cells, B-cell-depleted T cells, or PBMCs provided the cDNA or gDNA that served as material.

The sequence derives from a woman between 18 and 30 years old who had recovered from COVID-19. The specimen was peripheral blood.

CDR3 sequence: CASSLHQKRLPGELFF. Written as DNA, the CDR3 is TGTGCCAGCAGTTTACACCAGAAGAGGTTGCCCGGGGAGCTGTTTTTT. The chain joins TRBV7-2 to TRBJ2-2, with D unclear. There are 16 residues in the CDR3. CDR1 and CDR2 (germline): SGHTA, FQGNSA. The V end was cut by 6 bases, the J end by 6 bases, with 20 bases between.